This TCR beta chain was profiled in a study of cytomegalovirus exposure and HLA in healthy donors. Findings of the study overall: Researchers reported from a later analysis that most CMV-associated TCR beta chains appeared HLA-restricted. Some V segments, TRBV6-2 and TRBV6-3 among them, were indistinguishable and were therefore excluded. HLA alleles showed associations with about 17,000 TCR beta sequences in a later analysis, at a 0.05 false discovery rate.

In regard to this clone: Its antigen is as yet unknown.

PCR was performed using 60 Vbeta and 13 Jbeta primers. Profiling relied on immunoSEQ multiplex PCR, and the TCRdb table lists in-frame clones only, not all of them. The sample has approximately 160,000 clones; nearly 80% are singletons. CDR1 is SGHDN, CDR2 FVKESK, per germline. The CDR3 loop spans 16 amino acids. The V gene lost 5 bases and the J gene lost 0 bases, with 13 bases spanning the gap. The chain recombines TRBV14 with TRBJ2-2; D may be TRBD2 (6 bases). Sequencing was done on a sample of PBMCs. This sequence was found in a male donor in good health and CMV-seronegative. The DNA for the CDR3 is TGTGCCAGCAGCACCCGACTAGGTACGAACACCGGGGAGCTGTTTTTT. It is translated as CASSTRLGTNTGELFF. The entire variable domain, with the rest obtained from reference TRBV14 and TRBJ2-2, is as follows: EAGVTQFPSHSVIEKGQTVTLRCDPISGHDNLYWYRRVMGKEIKFLLHFVKESKQDESGMPNNRFLAERTGGTYSTLKVQPAELEDSGVYFCASSTRLGTNTGELFFGEGSRLTVL.